Detailed here is one TCR beta chain. Antigen unknown. Assay used: immunoSEQ multiplex PCR; TCRdb lists only in-frame clones, some missing. The sample consists of 70,000 to 75,000 clones, roughly 90% of them appearing once. The data were taken from a study of OX40 agonist ivuxolimab in advanced cancers. Looking at the study overall: Ivuxolimab, which patients received intravenously every 2 weeks, was dosed at 0.01 to 10 mg/kg. Among those enrolled, mean age was roughly 62 years (range 23 to 79) and roughly 84% were male.

The CDR3 is made up of 14 amino acids. Germline loops: CDR1 GTSNPN, CDR2 SVGIG (reference sequence). The V gene lost 0 bases and the J gene lost 7 bases, with 12 bases spanning the gap. Study outcomes and limitations: Expanded clones were, on average, more numerous in CD8+ T cells than in CD4+.

The material was CD4+ or CD8+ T cells sorted from blood, obtained in a trial of the OX40 agonist ivuxolimab. The origin of this receptor is an adult with an advanced solid tumor such as melanoma, head and neck, liver or kidney cancer. The genes are TRBV30 and TRBJ2-2; unclear D gene. This chain's CDR3 is CAWSVNSGVGELFF. CDR3 coding DNA: TGTGCCTGGAGTGTAAACTCGGGCGTCGGGGAGCTGTTTTTT.